This T cell receptor (beta chain) was retrieved from a study of shared clonotypes between healthy human individuals. Sequencing was performed with immunoSEQ multiplex PCR; in TCRdb, only in-frame clones are kept and a portion is missing. The sample lists about 1 million clones; around 75% were seen once. The CDR3 extends over 14 amino acids. The V gene is TRBV21-1, the J gene TRBJ2-7; TRBD1 was called by the table and not checked on the DNA. TRBV21-1 is a pseudogene locus. The TCR was taken from a man aged 18 to 29 in good health. Sequenced sample: memory CD4+ T cells sorted from blood. The subset is: CD45RA-negative fraction. Here the CDR3 reads CASSSPDRTYEQYF. In DNA form, the CDR3 reads TGTGCCAGCAGCAGCCCGGACAGGACCTACGAGCAGTACTTC.